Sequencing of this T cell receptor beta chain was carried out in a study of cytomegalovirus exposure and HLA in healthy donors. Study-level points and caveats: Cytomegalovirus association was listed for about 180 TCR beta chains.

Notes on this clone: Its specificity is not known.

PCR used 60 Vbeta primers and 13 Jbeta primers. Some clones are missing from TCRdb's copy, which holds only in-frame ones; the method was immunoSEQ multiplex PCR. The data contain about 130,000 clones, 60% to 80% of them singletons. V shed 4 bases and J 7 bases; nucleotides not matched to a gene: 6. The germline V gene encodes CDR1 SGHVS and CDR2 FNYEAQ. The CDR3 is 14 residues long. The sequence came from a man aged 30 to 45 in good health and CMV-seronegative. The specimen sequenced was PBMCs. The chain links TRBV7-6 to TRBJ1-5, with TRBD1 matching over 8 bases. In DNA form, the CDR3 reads TGTGCCAGCAGCTCAGGACAGGGCCGGCAGCCCCAGCATTTT. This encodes CASSSGQGRQPQHF. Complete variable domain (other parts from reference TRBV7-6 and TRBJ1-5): GAGVSQSPRYKVTKRGQDVALRCDPISGHVSLYWYRQALGQGPEFLTYFNYEAQQDKSGLPNDRFSAERPEGSISTLTIQRTEQRDSAMYRCASSSGQGRQPQHFGDGTRLSIL.